What follows describes a single T cell receptor (beta chain). What it binds is unknown. The sample comes from a study of cytomegalovirus exposure and HLA in healthy donors. Study-wide points: High specificity and sensitivity for cytomegalovirus status were reported for the classifier. Later on, analysis showed that most CMV-associated TCR beta chains appeared to be HLA-restricted. With later analysis, a missense DCLRE1C variant became linked to TCR beta V- and J-gene trimming.

13 Jbeta primers and 60 Vbeta primers were used for the PCR. Libraries were prepared by immunoSEQ multiplex PCR; TCRdb keeps only in-frame clonotypes and omits some of them. The table shows tens of thousands of clones, with about two thirds occurring only once. Germline V CDR1 and CDR2: SQVTM, ANQGSEA. This CDR3 contains 11 residues. The V gene lost 7 bases and the J gene lost 3 bases, with 9 bases spanning the gap. This sequence was found in a woman in her 30s in good health and CMV-seronegative. The specimen sequenced was PBMCs. The chain links TRBV29-1 to TRBJ1-2; D call uncertain. CDR3 amino acids: CSAGGDYGYTF. DNA of the CDR3: TGCAGCGCCGGTGGTGACTATGGCTACACCTTC.